The 3 T cell receptor beta chains below all came from one sample that was sequenced in a study of STAT5B mutations in CD4+ large granular lymphocyte leukemia. Data came from immunoSEQ multiplex PCR; TCRdb stores just in-frame clones and leaves some out. This sample has 20,000 or so clones; over 80% occur once, and the top ten carry around 8.6%. The sample was CD4+ T cells from blood buffy coats. Every receptor here comes from a human donor in good health.

This chain links TRBV18 with TRBJ1-6; TRBD1 is a possible D gene (5 bases). The CDR3 contains 15 residues. Germline V lookup: CDR1 KGHSH, CDR2 LQKENI. The germline V and J ends were trimmed by 3 bases and 5 bases, with 11 bases remaining between them. The CDR3 DNA sequence: TGTGCCAGCTCACCTCGCGGGACGGATAATTCACCCCTCCACTTT. Protein product: CASSPRGTDNSPLHF. Supplemented by reference TRBV18 and TRBJ1-6, the full variable domain reads NAGVMQNPRHLVRRRGQEARLRCSPMKGHSHVYWYRQLPEEGLKFMVYLQKENIIDESGMPKERFSAEFPKEGPSILRIQQVVRGDSAAYFCASSPRGTDNSPLHFGNGTRLTVT.

The V gene is TRBV10-2, the J gene TRBJ2-7; a possible D gene is TRBD2 (5 bases). Germline V gene lookup returns CDR1 WSHSY and CDR2 SAAADI. The CDR3 totals 13 residues. V was pared by 7 bases and J by 6 bases, with 16 bases between. In DNA form, the CDR3 reads TGCGCCAGCATGGCAGCGGCCGCTGCCGAGCAGTACTTC. This translates into CASMAAAAAEQYF.

This chain joins TRBV29-1 and TRBJ2-3, with TRBD1 matching 9 bases. This CDR3 is built from 13 residues. V gave up 3 bases and J gave up 3 bases; unmatched junction bases: 1. Germline V gene data show CDR1 as SQVTM and CDR2 as ANQGSEA. CDR3 residues: CSVDGQGTDTQYF. CDR3 in DNA: TGCAGCGTTGACGGACAGGGGACAGATACGCAGTATTTT.